The sequence of this T cell receptor beta chain was determined in a study of T cell responses to AZD1222 COVID-19 vaccine. The CDR3 has 16 amino acids. Germline CDR1 is LGHDT and CDR2 is YNNKEL (reference sequence). J was trimmed by 1 base and V by 1 base; bases with no gene match: 4. The study's findings and limits: Among vaccine-associated CD4 TCRs, coverage spanned spike, with dominance at 160-218 and 743-854. White British ancestry dominated among donors, who included more females, and clonal diversity was possibly underestimated. Within unmutated variant regions lay the reported targets of nearly half of spike-specific TCRs.

This clone was detected once. What it binds is not known. Sequencing used immunoSEQ multiplex PCR; TCRdb keeps in-frame clones, though not all of them. The sample consists of about 150,000 clones, approximately 85% of them appearing once. The chain joins TRBV3-1 (or the pseudogene TRBV3-2) to TRBJ2-5; 9 bases are shared with TRBD2. The TCR originated in an adult in good health. Sequenced here: peripheral blood, sampled on day 0 of AZD1222 vaccination. This CDR3 reads CASSQGSGGIQETQYF. The CDR3 nucleotides read TGTGCCAGCAGCCAAGGGAGCGGGGGGATCCAAGAGACCCAGTACTTC.